The 21 T cell receptor beta chains below were found in one sample sequenced in a study of OX40 agonist ivuxolimab in advanced cancers. Only in-frame clones appear in the TCRdb table, and some are missing; sequencing was by immunoSEQ multiplex PCR. There are approximately 100,000 clones in the sample; roughly 90% occur only once, and around 0.85% lies in the top ten. Material: CD4+ or CD8+ T cells sorted from blood, obtained in a trial of the OX40 agonist ivuxolimab. These receptors were obtained from an adult with an advanced solid tumor such as melanoma, head and neck, liver or kidney cancer.

As regards this clone: Other DNA sequences within the sample encode an identical CDR3. The chain has TRBV6-5 and TRBJ2-2, with D uncertain. The length of the CDR3 is 14 residues. Germline lookup yields CDR1 MNHEY and CDR2 SVGAGI. Between the trimmed V and J ends, which lost 2 bases and 1 base, there was a span of 5 bases. Written as DNA, the CDR3 is TGTGCCAGCAGTTACAGGGAGAACACCGGGGAGCTGTTTTTT. Translation gives CASSYRENTGELFF.

The chain recombines TRBV6-5 with TRBJ1-2; 7 positions match TRBD1. The CDR3 is 16 amino acids. Germline CDR1 and CDR2: MNHEY and SVGAGI. The V gene end was trimmed by 0 bases and the J gene end by 2 bases; junction bases not matched to a gene: 6. CDR3 protein: CASSYSGTGANYGYTF. The CDR3 DNA follows: TGTGCCAGCAGTTACTCGGGTACAGGGGCCAACTATGGCTACACCTTC.

This clone was found once. The chain is built from TRBV13 and TRBJ2-5, with 8 bases that match TRBD1. The trim removed 5 bases at V and 5 bases at J, leaving 4 bases unmatched. Germline CDR1 and CDR2: PRHDT and FYEKMQ (reference sequence). The CDR3 loop spans 13 amino acids. This CDR3 reads CASSPRTGETQYF. The CDR3, as DNA: TGTGCCAGCAGCCCCCGGACAGGGGAGACCCAGTACTTC.

The DNA for the CDR3 is TGTGCCAGCATGAAGACAGGGGCGGGGGAAAAACTGTTTTTT. Translated, it gives CASMKTGAGEKLFF. The chain carries TRBV27 and TRBJ1-4; 8 bases are a match to TRBD1. Germline trimming cut 7 bases from V and 8 bases from J; bases unmatched to any gene: 9. The CDR3 is made up of 14 amino acids. The germline V gene has CDR1 MNHEY and CDR2 SMNVEV (reference sequence).

The V gene is TRBV10-3, the J gene TRBJ2-5, with D tentatively TRBD1 (6 bases). In germline, CDR1 is ENHRY, CDR2 SYGVKD. The CDR3 sequence is 15 residues long. V lost 0 bases and J 4 bases, leaving 12 bases between the germline ends. CDR3 loop: CAISESEGERETQYF. The CDR3 DNA follows: TGTGCCATCAGTGAGTCAGAGGGGGAGAGAGAGACCCAGTACTTC.

J is TRBJ2-1 and V is TRBV7-3, with D maybe TRBD1 (5 bases). Trimming stripped 4 bases from V and 9 bases from J, with 10 bases between. CDR1 SGHTA and CDR2 FQGTGA come from the germline V gene. This CDR3 is 12 amino acids long. The CDR3 sequence is CASSSDIGEQFF. In DNA form, the CDR3 reads TGTGCCAGCAGCTCGGACATCGGTGAGCAGTTCTTC.

The rearrangement joins TRBV5-6 to TRBJ2-5, with D hard to call. The CDR3 is made up of 11 amino acids. V shed 0 bases and J shed 5 bases, with 2 bases lying between them. Germline V lookup: CDR1 SGHDT, CDR2 YYEEEE. The CDR3 spells CASSLAETQYF. The CDR3, as DNA: TGTGCCAGCAGCTTGGCGGAGACCCAGTACTTC.

V usage is TRBV7-2 and J usage is TRBJ2-3; 14 bases match TRBD2. Germline CDR1 is SGHTA and CDR2 is FQGNSA. Losses at the gene ends were 3 bases for V and 5 bases for J; bases not matched to a gene: 4. The CDR3 is 16 amino acids. The CDR3, as DNA: TGTGCCAGCAGCTTCTGGACTAGCGGGGGGTTAGATACGCAGTATTTT. It specifies CASSFWTSGGLDTQYF.

The rearrangement links TRBV6-6 to TRBJ2-5; no clear D. The germline CDR1 and CDR2 sequences are MNHNY and SVGAGI (reference sequence). CDR3 length equals 11 residues. The ends were cut back, 8 bases at V and 9 bases at J, with 13 bases in the middle. CDR3 in DNA: TGTGCCAGCTTTGTCTATCCGGCCCAGTACTTC. Protein sequence: CASFVYPAQYF.

The chain links TRBV5-1 to TRBJ2-3; the D gene is possibly TRBD1 (6 bases). Germline-derived CDR1 and CDR2 are SGHRS and YFSETQ. The CDR3 loop spans 15 amino acids. Trimming left V 1 base short and J 3 bases short, with 12 bases between. The CDR3 is CASSLTGQTTDTQYF. CDR3 sequence (DNA): TGCGCCAGCAGCTTGACCGGACAGACGACAGATACGCAGTATTTT. The whole variable domain, remainder taken from reference TRBV5-1 and TRBJ2-3, is KAGVTQTPRYLIKTRGQQVTLSCSPISGHRSVSWYQQTPGQGLQFLFEYFSETQRNKGNFPGRFSGRQFSNSRSEMNVSTLELGDSALYLCASSLTGQTTDTQYFGPGTRLTVL.

The chain joins TRBV23-1 to TRBJ2-2; 7 bases are shared with TRBD2. TRBV23-1 is sorted into the ORF group, with uncertain function. Germline trimming cut 6 bases from V and 5 bases from J; bases unmatched to any gene: 18. This CDR3 is 18 amino acids long. The CDR3 region is CASSSFSSPGGATGELFF. The CDR3 region has the DNA TGCGCCAGCAGCTCTTTCTCTAGCCCGGGAGGTGCTACCGGGGAGCTGTTTTTT.

This chain uses TRBV5-1 with TRBJ2-7; no clear D. The CDR3 sequence is 13 residues long. V lost 0 bases to trimming and J lost 4 bases, with 8 bases between them. Germline CDR1 SGHRS, CDR2 YFSETQ. CDR3 DNA sequence: TGCGCCAGCAGCTTGGCCAGGCAGTACGAGCAGTACTTC. Protein sequence: CASSLARQYEQYF.

The CDR3 DNA reads as TGTGCCAGCAGCCCCCCGGTAGGGCTCACGAGTAATCAGCCCCAGCATTTT. Its translation is CASSPPVGLTSNQPQHF. V and J are TRBV7-8 and TRBJ1-5; unclear D gene. Germline CDR1 is SGHVS and CDR2 is FQNEAQ. CDR3 length: 17 amino acids. Trimming left V 5 bases short and J 4 bases short, with 21 bases between. The variable domain in full, with the rest retrieved from reference TRBV7-8 and TRBJ1-5, is GAGVSQSPRYKVAKRGQDVALRCDPISGHVSLFWYQQALGQGPEFLTYFQNEAQLDKSGLPSDRFFAERPEGSVSTLKIQRTQQEDSAVYLCASSPPVGLTSNQPQHFGDGTRLSIL.

In its sample, this clone was seen once. The chain uses TRBV28 and TRBJ2-7; weak D call: TRBD1 (6 bases). Trimming took off 6 bases at V and 2 bases at J, with 11 bases between the two ends. Germline values: CDR1 MDHEN, CDR2 SYDVKM. This CDR3 is built from 13 residues. The DNA for the CDR3 is TGTGCCAGCAGAACACAGGGTCCCTACGAGCAGTACTTC. Protein product: CASRTQGPYEQYF. Complete variable domain (other parts from reference TRBV28 and TRBJ2-7): DVKVTQSSRYLVKRTGEKVFLECVQDMDHENMFWYRQDPGLGLRLIYFSYDVKMKEKGDIPEGYSVSREKKERFSLILESASTNQTSMYLCASRTQGPYEQYFGPGTRLTVT.

This clone has just one count. The chain joins TRBV7-9 to TRBJ2-7; 9 bases are shared with TRBD1. In germline, CDR1 is SEHNR, CDR2 FQNEAQ (reference sequence). CDR3 length equals 15 residues. V was pared by 5 bases and J by 2 bases, with 7 bases of the junction left unmatched. The CDR3 region has the DNA TGTGCCAGCAGCATATGGGACAGGGCCGCCTACGAGCAGTACTTC. It codes for CASSIWDRAAYEQYF.

V usage is TRBV5-6 and J usage is TRBJ1-2; TRBD1 matches 8 bases. J gave up 4 bases and V 4 bases, and 12 bases lay outside the gene matches. This CDR3 spans 16 amino acids. Per germline, CDR1 SGHDT and CDR2 YYEEEE. Here the CDR3 reads CASSIQGDPLLYGYTF. The CDR3 DNA reads TGTGCCAGCAGCATACAGGGGGACCCTCTTCTCTATGGCTACACCTTC.

V gene TRBV30 combines with J gene TRBJ2-7; TRBD1 matches at 7 bases. The germline V gene has CDR1 GTSNPN and CDR2 SVGIG (reference sequence). The ends lost 2 bases at V and 9 bases at J; junction bases unmatched: 7. The CDR3 totals 12 residues. In nucleotides, the CDR3 is TGTGCCTGGAGTACACAGGGGAATATGCAGTACTTC. This encodes CAWSTQGNMQYF.

The chain combines TRBV12-5 with TRBJ2-1; tentative D call: TRBD2 (5 bases). The CDR3 consists of 13 residues. Per germline, CDR1 LGHNT and CDR2 FRNRAP. V lost 0 bases and J 9 bases, leaving 9 bases between the germline ends. CDR3 sequence: CASGLVAGSEQFF. As DNA, the CDR3 is TGTGCTAGTGGTTTGGTCGCGGGTAGTGAGCAGTTCTTC.

V usage is TRBV10-3 and J usage is TRBJ1-5; D not certain. Germline loops: CDR1 ENHRY, CDR2 SYGVKD. Trimming took off 4 bases at V and 11 bases at J, with 15 bases between the two ends. This CDR3 spans 13 amino acids. CDR3 amino acids: CAISGESGVSQHF. Here the CDR3 DNA reads TGTGCCATCAGTGGGGAGAGTGGGGTGTCCCAGCATTTT.

The J gene is TRBJ1-5, the V gene TRBV29-1, with TRBD1 identical over 7 bases. Trimming took 6 bases from V and 0 from J; bases not matched to a gene: 8. The CDR3 is 15 residues long. Germline V gene data show CDR1 as SQVTM and CDR2 as ANQGSEA. The CDR3 loop is CSVRKGAGSNQPQHF. CDR3 coding DNA: TGCAGCGTCAGGAAGGGGGCCGGTAGCAATCAGCCCCAGCATTTT.

The chain is built from TRBV10-3 and TRBJ1-5; maybe TRBD1 (5 bases). The V end lost 3 bases, the J end lost 7 bases, and 10 bases lay between the germline ends. The germline gives CDR1 ENHRY, CDR2 SYGVKD. The CDR3 runs to 13 residues. The CDR3 DNA reads TGTGCCATCAGTGACGGAGGGGAACAGCCCCAGCATTTT. Translating it yields CAISDGGEQPQHF.